These 21 T cell receptor beta chains originate from one sample sequenced in a study of cytomegalovirus exposure and HLA in healthy donors (dated by TCRdb to about 2017). The protocol used for the library was the immunoSEQ multiplex PCR assay. A mixture of 60 forward primers for TCR Vbeta segments and 13 reverse primers for TCR Jbeta segments was used in the multiplex PCR. Drawn from immuneACCESS, this table holds only the in-frame rearrangements with V and J called that TCRdb kept. Clones are partly lost; checked studies trace under half to an unresolved V gene and leave the rest unexplained. The sample table includes 200,000 or so clones. Less than 0.85% of the sample is in the top ten clones. Sample: PBMCs. The receptor source for this set is a boy aged 5 to 17 in good health and CMV-seronegative.

This sequence joins TRBV1 and TRBJ2-2; TRBD1, the D gene given by the table, was not confirmed from the DNA. TRBV1 is shown as a pseudogene. The CDR3 has 16 amino acids. In DNA, the CDR3 is TGCACCAGCAGCCAAGAAGTCAGGGCCCTCACCGGGGAGCTGTTTTTT. It is translated as CTSSQEVRALTGELFF.

This chain joins TRBV29-1 and TRBJ1-2, with a tentative D call TRBD1 (6 bases). V lost 3 bases and J 6 bases, leaving 14 bases between the germline ends. The CDR3 extends over 13 amino acids. From germline, CDR1 is SQVTM and CDR2 ANQGSEA. CDR3 sequence reads: CSVEKGGGNGYTF. The CDR3 DNA is TGCAGCGTTGAGAAGGGAGGGGGGAATGGCTACACCTTC.

This chain uses TRBV2 with TRBJ1-2; D is perhaps TRBD1 (6 bases). This CDR3 comprises 14 residues. The ends were cut back, 3 bases at V and 3 bases at J, with 11 bases in the middle. Germline V gene data show CDR1 as SNHLY and CDR2 as FYNNEI. The CDR3 region is CASSEGRGDYGYTF. The CDR3, as DNA: TGTGCCAGCAGTGAGGGCAGGGGAGACTATGGCTACACCTTC. Full variable domain (remainder filled in from reference TRBV2 and TRBJ1-2): EPEVTQTPSHQVTQMGQEVILRCVPISNHLYFYWYRQILGQKVEFLVSFYNNEISEKSEIFDDQFSVERPDGSNFTLKIRSTKLEDSAMYFCASSEGRGDYGYTFGSGTRLTVV.

The chain has TRBV7-6 and TRBJ2-1, with 10 bases identical to TRBD2. Germline CDR1 and CDR2: SGHVS and FNYEAQ. The CDR3 consists of 16 residues. The trim removed 5 bases at V and 6 bases at J, leaving 10 bases unmatched. In nucleotides, the CDR3 is TGTGCCAGCAGCGCACAGAGCGGGGGGGCCATCAATGAGCAGTTCTTC. It encodes CASSAQSGGAINEQFF. Full variable domain (missing parts from reference TRBV7-6 and TRBJ2-1): GAGVSQSPRYKVTKRGQDVALRCDPISGHVSLYWYRQALGQGPEFLTYFNYEAQQDKSGLPNDRFSAERPEGSISTLTIQRTEQRDSAMYRCASSAQSGGAINEQFFGPGTRLTVL.

V is TRBV18 and J is TRBJ1-5; maybe TRBD1 (6 bases). The CDR3 has 14 amino acids. CDR1 and CDR2 (germline): KGHSH, LQKENI. With 6 bases removed from V and 2 bases from J, the gap between germline ends came to 11 bases. The CDR3 is CASSSQGGNQPQHF. The DNA of the CDR3 is TGTGCCAGCTCGTCACAGGGTGGCAATCAGCCCCAGCATTTT.

This rearrangement joins TRBV2 to TRBJ2-5; D possibly corresponds to TRBD2 (5 bases). Trimming took 4 bases from V and 2 from J, leaving 14 bases between them. Germline CDR1 SNHLY, CDR2 FYNNEI. CDR3 length equals 15 residues. The CDR3 sequence is CASSAVLTGQETQYF. The CDR3 region has the DNA TGTGCCAGCAGTGCAGTCTTAACGGGGCAAGAGACCCAGTACTTC.

This chain connects TRBV9 to TRBJ2-1; weak D call: TRBD2 (7 bases). CDR3 length: 13 amino acids. Trimming took 7 bases from V and 4 from J, leaving 12 bases between them. Germline CDR1 is SGDLS and CDR2 is YYNGEE. The DNA of the CDR3 is TGTGCCAGCCGGGGGGCCACTTACAATGAGCAGTTCTTC. This codes for CASRGATYNEQFF. Full variable domain (missing parts from reference TRBV9 and TRBJ2-1): DSGVTQTPKHLITATGQRVTLRCSPRSGDLSVYWYQQSLDQGLQFLIQYYNGEERAKGNILERFSAQQFPDLHSELNLSSLELGDSALYFCASRGATYNEQFFGPGTRLTVL.

The chain links TRBV30 to TRBJ2-7, with D uncertain. The V gene lost 0 bases and the J gene lost 0 bases, with 6 bases spanning the gap. Germline V gene lookup returns CDR1 GTSNPN and CDR2 SVGIG (reference sequence). The CDR3 is made up of 13 amino acids. The CDR3 bases are TGTGCCTGGAGTGTCACAGACTCCTACGAGCAGTACTTC. Translation gives CAWSVTDSYEQYF.

The V and J genes are TRBV28 and TRBJ1-6, with D maybe TRBD1 (6 bases). V dropped 0 bases and J dropped 11 bases, with 8 bases sitting between them. CDR3 size: 13 residues. Germline V CDR1 and CDR2: MDHEN, SYDVKM. CDR3 nucleotides: TGTGCCAGCAGTTTATGGGACAGCGCACCCCTCCACTTT. It encodes CASSLWDSAPLHF.

The J gene is TRBJ1-2, the V gene TRBV6-5; D perhaps matches TRBD1 (6 bases). Germline V gene sequence: CDR1 MNHEY, CDR2 SVGAGI. V was trimmed by 5 bases and J by 2 bases, leaving 9 bases between them. The CDR3 contains 13 residues. The CDR3 DNA follows: TGTGCCAGCAGTCCCGACAGGAACTATGGCTACACCTTC. Translating it yields CASSPDRNYGYTF.

The rearrangement links TRBV10-1 to TRBJ1-2, with D tentatively TRBD1 (5 bases). Germline V gene lookup returns CDR1 WNHNN and CDR2 SYGVQD (reference sequence). The CDR3 extends over 14 amino acids. V lost 0 bases to trimming and J lost 5 bases, with 10 bases between them. The CDR3 loop reads CASSESEGRYGYTF. In nucleotides, the CDR3 is TGCGCCAGCAGTGAGTCGGAGGGGAGATATGGCTACACCTTC.

This sequence joins TRBV25-1 and TRBJ2-5, with TRBD2 identical over 7 bases. The CDR3 loop spans 14 amino acids. V was pared by 2 bases and J by 3 bases, with 3 bases of the junction left unmatched. Germline V lookup: CDR1 MGHDK, CDR2 SYGVNS. The CDR3 protein is CASSEGGGEETQYF. The CDR3 region has the DNA TGTGCCAGCAGTGAAGGGGGAGGGGAAGAGACCCAGTACTTC. The complete variable domain, with remaining parts taken from reference TRBV25-1 and TRBJ2-5, reads EADIYQTPRYLVIGTGKKITLECSQTMGHDKMYWYQQDPGMELHLIHYSYGVNSTEKGDLSSESTVSRIRTEHFPLTLESARPSHTSQYLCASSEGGGEETQYFGPGTRLLVL.

The V gene is TRBV6-4, the J gene TRBJ1-2; D is possibly TRBD1 (5 bases). Trimming removed 0 bases from V and 8 bases from J, with 13 bases in between. The V gene's germline CDR1 is MRHNA and CDR2 SNTAGT. The CDR3 totals 14 residues. CDR3 protein: CASSDSGRGEGYTF. DNA for the CDR3: TGTGCCAGCAGTGACTCGGGGAGGGGCGAGGGCTACACCTTC.

The chain combines TRBV7-3 with TRBJ1-2, with 10 bases aligning to TRBD1. Germline-derived CDR1 and CDR2 are SGHTA and FQGTGA. This CDR3 is 16 amino acids long. Germline trimming cut 5 bases from V and 5 bases from J; bases unmatched to any gene: 11. Here the CDR3 reads CASSQGPGTGEYGYTF. The CDR3 coding sequence is TGTGCCAGCAGCCAAGGTCCCGGGACAGGGGAATATGGCTACACCTTC.

The chain has TRBV11-2 and TRBJ1-2, with a tentative D call TRBD1 (6 bases). The CDR3 has 16 amino acids. Trimming took 1 base from V and 0 from J, leaving 12 bases between them. Germline loops: CDR1 SGHAT, CDR2 FQNNGV. The CDR3 DNA sequence: TGTGCCAGCAGCTTAGGGGCGGGGGGCACTAACTATGGCTACACCTTC. Translation: CASSLGAGGTNYGYTF.

The chain joins TRBV7-2 to TRBJ1-6; D is perhaps TRBD1 (6 bases). Germline V gene lookup returns CDR1 SGHTA and CDR2 FQGNSA. Between the trimmed V and J ends, which lost 5 bases and 8 bases, there was a span of 19 bases. This CDR3 region has 16 residues. In DNA, the CDR3 is TGTGCCAGCAGCCTCGTTCACAGGGTGGCGGATTCACCCCTCCACTTT. Protein product: CASSLVHRVADSPLHF.

The V call is TRBV18, the J call TRBJ2-3; 10 nucleotides match TRBD2. The V gene end was trimmed by 3 bases and the J gene end by 0 bases; junction bases not matched to a gene: 3. Germline-derived CDR1 and CDR2 are KGHSH and LQKENI. CDR3 size: 16 residues. This chain's CDR3 is CASSPSSGGSTDTQYF. CDR3 in DNA: TGTGCCAGCTCACCCTCTAGCGGGGGAAGCACAGATACGCAGTATTTT.

The rearrangement links TRBV19 to TRBJ1-2, with D perhaps matching TRBD1 (5 bases). With 1 base removed from V and 3 bases from J, the gap between germline ends came to 9 bases. CDR1 and CDR2 from the germline V gene are LNHDA and SQIVND (reference sequence). The CDR3 has 14 residues. CDR3 sequence: CASSIASTDYGYTF. The CDR3 region has the DNA TGTGCCAGTAGTATAGCATCGACAGACTATGGCTACACCTTC.

The chain combines TRBV5-5 with TRBJ1-1; maybe TRBD1 (6 bases). CDR1 is SGHKS, CDR2 YYEKEE, per germline (reference sequence). Trimming removed 5 bases from V and 5 bases from J, with 13 bases in between. The CDR3 consists of 13 residues. This CDR3 is CASRSGVRTEAFF. The DNA of the CDR3 is TGTGCCAGCAGGTCAGGGGTAAGGACTGAAGCTTTCTTT.

The chain employs TRBV5-4 and TRBJ2-7; 7 bases fit TRBD1. This CDR3 has 15 residues. Germline assignment: CDR1 SGHNT and CDR2 YYREEE (reference sequence). V was clipped by 1 base and J by 7 bases; unmatched bases: 11. CDR3 DNA: TGTGCCAGCAGCTTGCCCGGGACAGAGGGAAGGGAGCAGTACTTC. Encoded protein: CASSLPGTEGREQYF.

This chain uses TRBV5-4 with TRBJ2-7; 7 bases match TRBD1. CDR1 and CDR2 from the germline V gene are SGHNT and YYREEE (reference sequence). Unmatched junction bases numbered 9, after V lost 4 bases and J lost 5 bases. CDR3 length: 14 residues. CDR3 loop: CASSRQGSIHEQYF. The CDR3 bases are TGTGCCAGCAGCCGACAGGGATCGATCCACGAGCAGTACTTC.